The rows below give T cell receptor beta chains drawn from one sample of a study of OX40 agonist ivuxolimab in advanced cancers. TCRdb's copy holds only in-frame clones and misses some; the assay was immunoSEQ multiplex PCR. The sample has around 40,000 clones; 80% are singletons. Sample: CD4+ or CD8+ T cells sorted from blood, taken in a trial of the OX40 agonist ivuxolimab. The receptors here all came from an adult with an advanced solid tumor such as melanoma, head and neck, liver or kidney cancer. CDR3s include the opening cysteine and the closing phenylalanine or tryptophan. D genes are given only for firm matches. Only part of the rows carry a size: once, few, many, or a class if the clone is expanded.

v_gene	j_gene	d_gene	abundance	CDR3nt	CDR3aa
TRBV7-2	TRBJ1-3	-	-	TGTGCCAGCAGCTTAGCAGGGGTCGGAAACACCATATATTTT	CASSLAGVGNTIYF
TRBV6-5	TRBJ2-7	TRBD2	-	TGTGCCAGCAGTGGACTAGCGGCCTACGAGCAGTACTTC	CASSGLAAYEQYF
TRBV7-9	TRBJ2-1	TRBD2	-	TGTGCCAGCAGCCGGGGACTAGCCCACTACAATGAGCAGTTCTTC	CASSRGLAHYNEQFF
TRBV28	TRBJ2-2	TRBD1	-	TGTGCCAGCAACCCGGGGGGACAGGGGGCGTTCGGGGAGCTGTTTTTT	CASNPGGQGAFGELFF
TRBV19	TRBJ1-2	-	-	TGTGTCAGTAGGGCGGGAGGGGACGATGGCTACACCTTC	CVSRAGGDDGYTF
TRBV30	TRBJ1-2	-	-	TGTGCCTGGAGACCGCACGACTATGGCTACACCTTC	CAWRPHDYGYTF
TRBV14	TRBJ1-1	-	-	TGTGCCAGCAGCCAAGACTACAACACTGAAGCTTTCTTT	CASSQDYNTEAFF
TRBV9	TRBJ2-3	-	once	TGTGCCTCGGGGACGTATACAGATACGCAGTATTTT	CASGTYTDTQYF
TRBV6-1	TRBJ1-4	-	-	TGTGCCAGCAACATTCCGGGGACTAATGAAAAACTGTTTTTT	CASNIPGTNEKLFF
TRBV28	TRBJ2-3	-	-	TGTGCCAGCGGACCTTTTGGGGACGACAGAAAAACCACAGATACGCAGTATTTT	CASGPFGDDRKTTDTQYF
TRBV9	TRBJ1-2	-	-	TGTGCCAGCAGCGTCGACCCGGGGACCTCCGGCTATGGCTACACCTTC	CASSVDPGTSGYGYTF
TRBV6-1	TRBJ1-2	-	few	TGTGCCAGCAGTGCCCGAACCCCAGGTACTGGGAGTGGCTACACCTTC	CASSARTPGTGSGYTF
TRBV6-6	TRBJ1-6	TRBD1	-	TGTGCCAGCAGTGGGGGGACAGGCATTTCACCCCTCCACTTT	CASSGGTGISPLHF
TRBV19	TRBJ1-2	-	-	TGTGCCAGTATTTTCCGTTCCGGGGGCCCTTCCCCCTACACCTTC	CASIFRSGGPSPYTF
TRBV15	TRBJ1-2	-	-	TGTGCCACCAGCAGAGAAAGGGATGGCTACACCTTC	CATSRERDGYTF
TRBV18	TRBJ1-6	-	-	TGTGCCAGCTCAGACCTCGGGGGCGCAGAGTCACCCCTCCACTTT	CASSDLGGAESPLHF
TRBV6-6	TRBJ1-2	-	once	TGTGCCAGCAGCAACCCTCGGGAGGGCTACACCTTC	CASSNPREGYTF
TRBV7-2	TRBJ2-3	TRBD2	-	TGTGCCAGCAGCCCGAGAGGGCTAGCGGACACAGATACGCAGTATTTT	CASSPRGLADTDTQYF